This is a list of T cell receptor beta chains from one sample in a study of T cells in Graves' hyperthyroidism and ophthalmopathy. Via MiXCR, TCRdb re-called the multiplex PCR reads, giving one row per CDR3 protein. The profile shows under 400,000 distinct CDR3 sequences, approximately 14% of them singletons. The sequenced sample was blood. These receptors were collected from a woman aged 18-29 years with Graves' hyperthyroidism that later progressed to Graves' ophthalmopathy. CDR3s include the opening cysteine and the closing phenylalanine or tryptophan. D genes are given only for firm matches. The size field is filled for only some rows; it gives once, few, many or a size class.

d_gene,abundance,v_gene,j_gene,CDR3nt,CDR3aa
-,few,TRBV5-8,TRBJ2-5,TGTGCCAGCGGGGGGGGCGACGGGCTAGAGACCCAGTACTTC,CASGGGDGLETQYF
-,-,TRBV2,TRBJ2-1,TGTGCCAGCAGTGCGGGGAGCTACAATGAGCAGTTCTTC,CASSAGSYNEQFF
-,many,TRBV28,TRBJ2-7,TGTGCCAGCAGCTTAGGCCCCTTAGGAGGTAAAGAGCAGTACTTC,CASSLGPLGGKEQYF
TRBD2,many,TRBV2,TRBJ2-3,TGTGCCAGCAGTGAGGTTAGCGGGAGGGATACGCAGTATTTT,CASSEVSGRDTQYF
-,few,TRBV15,TRBJ2-7,TGTGCCACCAGCAGAGCCTTAGGGAACGAGCAGTACTTC,CATSRALGNEQYF
-,few,TRBV6-1,TRBJ2-5,TGTGCCAGCAGTTTCTCTAGGTTTCAAGAGACCCAGTACTTC,CASSFSRFQETQYF
-,many,TRBV5-8,TRBJ1-1,TGTGCCAGCAGCTTGGGCGCACAGTTTCTTTACTCGGACACTGAAGCTTTCTTT,CASSLGAQFLYSDTEAFF
-,many,TRBV7-9,TRBJ2-7,TGTGCCAGCAGCTCACCTAATTCGGGCGGCGAGCAGTACTTC,CASSSPNSGGEQYF
-,many,TRBV6-1,TRBJ1-1,TGTGCCAGCAGTGGGACGGCAAATCTTATGGAAGCTTTCTTT,CASSGTANLMEAFF
-,-,TRBV2,TRBJ1-5,TGTGCCAGCAGTGAAGGGGGTCGCAATCAGCCCCAGCATTTT,CASSEGGRNQPQHF
TRBD1,many,TRBV3-1,TRBJ2-1,TGTGCCAGCAGCCCGGGACAGGGGCCCAATGAGCAGTTCTTC,CASSPGQGPNEQFF
-,many,TRBV7-2,TRBJ1-4,TGTGCCAGCAGCCTCGCGGGGGGCACTAATGAAAAACTGTTTTTT,CASSLAGGTNEKLFF
-,many,TRBV20-1,TRBJ1-6,TGCAGTGCTAGAGATCTGGGGGGCACTTCACCCCTCCACTTT,CSARDLGGTSPLHF
-,many,TRBV18,TRBJ2-7,TGTGCCAGCTCACCACCGGCGAGGGGGGTTTACGAGCAGTACTTC,CASSPPARGVYEQYF
-,many,TRBV12-3/TRBV12-4,TRBJ1-5,TGTGCCAGCAGTTTAGCTGGGAAAAGCAATCAGCCCCAGCATTTT,CASSLAGKSNQPQHF
TRBD2,many,TRBV7-9,TRBJ2-1,TGTGCCAGCGGGACTAGCAGGTACAATGAGCAGTTCTTC,CASGTSRYNEQFF
TRBD1,many,TRBV4-1,TRBJ2-5,TGCGCCAGCAGCTTCAGACAGGGGGAGACCCAGTACTTC,CASSFRQGETQYF
-,many,TRBV5-1,TRBJ2-7,TGCGCCAGCAGCGAAGGGCCAACGGATGAGCAGTACTTC,CASSEGPTDEQYF
-,-,TRBV4-1,TRBJ1-3,TGCGCCAGCAGCCAAGATAGGGGAACTGGAAACACCATATATTTT,CASSQDRGTGNTIYF
TRBD1,many,TRBV2,TRBJ1-5,TGTGCCACTCGCAAGACAGGGAGGATATCTCGAAATCAGCCCCAGCATTTT,CATRKTGRISRNQPQHF
TRBD2,few,TRBV28,TRBJ2-5,TGTGCCAGCAGGCGGAGGGCTAGCGGGAGAACAGAGACCCAGTACTTC,CASRRRASGRTETQYF
-,many,TRBV7-2,TRBJ2-5,TGTGCCAGCATCCGGGGAGGGGGAGTGGAGACCCAGTACTTC,CASIRGGGVETQYF
-,-,TRBV4-3,TRBJ2-2,TGCGCCAGCAGCCAAGGTCCCCCGGGACATACGAACACCGGGGAGCTGTTTTTT,CASSQGPPGHTNTGELFF
TRBD1,many,TRBV6-1,TRBJ2-1,TGTGCCAGCAGTGATAGACAGGGCCCAAGCTCCTACAATGAGCAGTTCTTC,CASSDRQGPSSYNEQFF
-,many,TRBV28,TRBJ1-6,TGTGCCAGCAGTTTAAGCGGGGGAAGGGGTTCACCCCTCCACTTT,CASSLSGGRGSPLHF
TRBD1,once,TRBV10-3,TRBJ2-5,TGTGCCATCAGGGGACCGGGACAGGGTGGAGAGACCCAGTACTTC,CAIRGPGQGGETQYF
-,few,TRBV6-2/TRBV6-3,TRBJ1-1,TGTGCCAGCAGTTACCCACCAAGTGAAGCTTTCTTT,CASSYPPSEAFF
TRBD1,many,TRBV29-1,TRBJ2-7,TGCAGCGTTGAAGAGGAGGACAGGGGATCCTACGAGCAGTACTTC,CSVEEEDRGSYEQYF
TRBD2,many,TRBV11-2,TRBJ2-1,TGTGCCAGCAGCTTAGGAGCGGGAGGTCGCAATGAGCAGTTCTTC,CASSLGAGGRNEQFF
-,many,TRBV7-9,TRBJ2-5,TGTGCCAGCAGCCCCAAACCCCAGGGCAAAGAGACCCAGTACTTC,CASSPKPQGKETQYF
-,many,TRBV12-3/TRBV12-4,TRBJ1-2,TGTGCCAGCAGACCCGGGTCCACCAATGGCTACACCTTC,CASRPGSTNGYTF
-,few,TRBV20-1,TRBJ1-5,TGCAGTGCTAGAGGACAGTCTGGGGGGGATCAGCCCCAGCATTTT,CSARGQSGGDQPQHF
TRBD2,-,TRBV28,TRBJ2-1,TGTGCCAGCCGAGCGGGAGATGCCAATGAGCAGTTCTTC,CASRAGDANEQFF
-,-,TRBV28,TRBJ1-6,TGTGCCAGCAGCCGCGCCGGGGGATCACCCCTCCACTTT,CASSRAGGSPLHF
-,few,TRBV4-2,TRBJ1-5,TGTGCCAGCAGCCCCGATCACGGCAATCAGCCCCAGCATTTT,CASSPDHGNQPQHF
TRBD2,many,TRBV2,TRBJ2-3,TGTGCCAGCAAAGGGAGGACTAGCGTCACAGATACGCAGTATTTT,CASKGRTSVTDTQYF
-,-,TRBV6-2/TRBV6-3,TRBJ2-5,TGTGCCAGCAGTTACGGGCTGACCCAGTACTTC,CASSYGLTQYF
-,many,TRBV18,TRBJ1-2,TGTGCCAGCTCACCACAGGAGACGGTCTATGGCTACACCTTC,CASSPQETVYGYTF